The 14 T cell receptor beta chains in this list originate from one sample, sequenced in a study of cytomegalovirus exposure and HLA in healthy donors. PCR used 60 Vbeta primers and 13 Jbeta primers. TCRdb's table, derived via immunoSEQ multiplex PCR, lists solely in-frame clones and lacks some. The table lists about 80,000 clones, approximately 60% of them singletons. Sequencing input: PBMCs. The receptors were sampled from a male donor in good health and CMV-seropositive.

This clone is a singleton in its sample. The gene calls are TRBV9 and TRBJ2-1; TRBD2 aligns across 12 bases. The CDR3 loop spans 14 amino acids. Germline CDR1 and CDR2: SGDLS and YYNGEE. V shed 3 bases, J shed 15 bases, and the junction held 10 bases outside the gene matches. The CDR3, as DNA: TGTGCCAGCAGCGCCTTGTCTAGCGGGGGGGCGGGGTTCTTC. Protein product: CASSALSSGGAGFF.

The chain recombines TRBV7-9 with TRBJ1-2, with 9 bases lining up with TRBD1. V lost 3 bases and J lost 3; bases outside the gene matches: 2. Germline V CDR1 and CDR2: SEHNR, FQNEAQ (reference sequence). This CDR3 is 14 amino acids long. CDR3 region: CASSFRTGDYGYTF. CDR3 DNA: TGTGCCAGCAGCTTTCGGACAGGGGACTATGGCTACACCTTC.

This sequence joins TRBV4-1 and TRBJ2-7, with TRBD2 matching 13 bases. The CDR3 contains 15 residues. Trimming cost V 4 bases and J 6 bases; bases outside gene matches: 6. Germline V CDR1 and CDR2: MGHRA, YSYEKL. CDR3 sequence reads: CASSLGLAGPREQYF. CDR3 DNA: TGCGCCAGCAGCCTGGGACTAGCGGGGCCCCGCGAGCAGTACTTC.

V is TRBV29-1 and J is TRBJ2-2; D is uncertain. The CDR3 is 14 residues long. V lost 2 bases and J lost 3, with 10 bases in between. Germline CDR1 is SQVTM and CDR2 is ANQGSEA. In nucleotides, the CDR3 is TGCAGCGTTGAACGTGACACACACACCGGGGAGCTGTTTTTT. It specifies CSVERDTHTGELFF.

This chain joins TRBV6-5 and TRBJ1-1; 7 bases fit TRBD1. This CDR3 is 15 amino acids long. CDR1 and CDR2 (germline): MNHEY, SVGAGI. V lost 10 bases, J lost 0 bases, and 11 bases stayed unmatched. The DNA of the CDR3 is TGTGCCACTCGACAGGGAACAAACATGAACACTGAAGCTTTCTTT. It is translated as CATRQGTNMNTEAFF.

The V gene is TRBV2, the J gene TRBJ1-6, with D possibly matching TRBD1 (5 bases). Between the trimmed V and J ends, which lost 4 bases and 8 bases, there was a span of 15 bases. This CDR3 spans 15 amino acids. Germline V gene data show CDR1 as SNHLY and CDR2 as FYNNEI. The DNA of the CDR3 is TGTGCCAGCAGTGCAGGCAGGGCTTTGGATTCACCCCTCCACTTT. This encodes CASSAGRALDSPLHF.

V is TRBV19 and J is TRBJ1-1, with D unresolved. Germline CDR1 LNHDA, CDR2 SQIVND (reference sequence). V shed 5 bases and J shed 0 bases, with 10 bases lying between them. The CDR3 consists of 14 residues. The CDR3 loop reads CASSADMVNTEAFF. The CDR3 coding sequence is TGTGCCAGTAGTGCCGACATGGTGAACACTGAAGCTTTCTTT.

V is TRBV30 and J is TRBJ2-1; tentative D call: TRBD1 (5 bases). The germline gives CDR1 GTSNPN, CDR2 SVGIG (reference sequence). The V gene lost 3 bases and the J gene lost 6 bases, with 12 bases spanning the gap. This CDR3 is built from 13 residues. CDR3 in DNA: TGTGCCTGGAGCCTACCTCAGGGCAATGAGCAGTTCTTC. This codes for CAWSLPQGNEQFF. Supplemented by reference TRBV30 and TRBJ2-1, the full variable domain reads SQTIHQWPATLVQPVGSPLSLECTVEGTSNPNLYWYRQAAGRGLQLLFYSVGIGQISSEVPQNLSASRPQDRQFILSSKKLLLSDSGFYLCAWSLPQGNEQFFGPGTRLTVL.

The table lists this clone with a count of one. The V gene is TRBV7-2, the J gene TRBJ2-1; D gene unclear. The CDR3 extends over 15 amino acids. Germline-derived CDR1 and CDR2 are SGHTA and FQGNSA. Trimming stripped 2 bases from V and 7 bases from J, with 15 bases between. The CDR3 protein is CASSLRQGTINEQFF. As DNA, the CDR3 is TGTGCCAGCAGCTTACGCCAAGGAACTATAAATGAGCAGTTCTTC.

The CDR3 DNA is TGCGCCAGCAGCCAATACGAGCGTGGTGGGAGCAATGAGCAGTTCTTC. It translates to CASSQYERGGSNEQFF. The chain links TRBV4-1 to TRBJ2-1, with D possibly TRBD2 on 5 matching bases. CDR1 MGHRA and CDR2 YSYEKL come from the germline V gene. V was pared by 2 bases and J by 6 bases, with 17 bases between. This CDR3 spans 16 amino acids.

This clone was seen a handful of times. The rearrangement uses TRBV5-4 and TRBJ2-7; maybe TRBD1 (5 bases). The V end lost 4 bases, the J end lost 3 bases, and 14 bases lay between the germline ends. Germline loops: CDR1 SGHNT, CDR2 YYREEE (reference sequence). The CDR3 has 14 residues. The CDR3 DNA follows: TGTGCCAGCAGCCGACGTGGGGCTTACTACGAGCAGTACTTC. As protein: CASSRRGAYYEQYF.

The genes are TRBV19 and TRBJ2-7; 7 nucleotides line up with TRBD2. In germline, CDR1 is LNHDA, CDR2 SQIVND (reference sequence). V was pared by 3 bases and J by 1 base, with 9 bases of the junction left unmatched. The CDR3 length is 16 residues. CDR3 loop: CASSIVERDRSYEQYF. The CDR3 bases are TGTGCCAGTAGTATTGTTGAGCGGGACCGGTCCTACGAGCAGTACTTC.

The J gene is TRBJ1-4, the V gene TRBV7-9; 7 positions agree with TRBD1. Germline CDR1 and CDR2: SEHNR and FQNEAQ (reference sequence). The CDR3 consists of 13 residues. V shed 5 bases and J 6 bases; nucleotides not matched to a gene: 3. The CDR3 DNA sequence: TGTGCCAGCAGCCCGGGACAGTATGAAAAACTGTTTTTT. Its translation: CASSPGQYEKLFF.

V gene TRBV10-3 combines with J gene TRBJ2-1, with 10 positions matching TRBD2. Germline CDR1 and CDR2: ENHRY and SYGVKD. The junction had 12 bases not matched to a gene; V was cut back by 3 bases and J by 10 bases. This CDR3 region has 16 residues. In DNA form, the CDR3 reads TGTGCCATCAGTGATTCTCGGACTAGCGGCCAAGGGGAGCAGTTCTTC. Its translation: CAISDSRTSGQGEQFF.